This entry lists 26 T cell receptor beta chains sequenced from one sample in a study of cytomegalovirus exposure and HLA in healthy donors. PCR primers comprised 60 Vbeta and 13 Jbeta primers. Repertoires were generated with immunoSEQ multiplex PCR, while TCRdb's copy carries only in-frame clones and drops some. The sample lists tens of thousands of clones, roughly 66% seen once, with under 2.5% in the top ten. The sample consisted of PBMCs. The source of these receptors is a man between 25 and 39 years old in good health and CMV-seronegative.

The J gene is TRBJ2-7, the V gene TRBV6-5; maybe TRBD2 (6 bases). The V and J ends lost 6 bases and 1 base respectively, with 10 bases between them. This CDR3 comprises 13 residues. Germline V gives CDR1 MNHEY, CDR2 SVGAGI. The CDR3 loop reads CASSPGVSYEQYF. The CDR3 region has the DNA TGTGCCAGCAGCCCGGGAGTATCCTACGAGCAGTACTTC.

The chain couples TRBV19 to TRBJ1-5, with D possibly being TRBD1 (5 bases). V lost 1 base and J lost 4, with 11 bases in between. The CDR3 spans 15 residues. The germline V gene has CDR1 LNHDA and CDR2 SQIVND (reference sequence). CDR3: CASSIGGHLNQPQHF. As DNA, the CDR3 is TGTGCCAGTAGTATAGGTGGACACCTAAATCAGCCCCAGCATTTT.

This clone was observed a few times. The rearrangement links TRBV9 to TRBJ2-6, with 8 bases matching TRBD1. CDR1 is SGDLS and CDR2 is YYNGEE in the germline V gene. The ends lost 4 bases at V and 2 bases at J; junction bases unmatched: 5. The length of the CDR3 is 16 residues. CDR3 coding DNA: TGTGCCAGCAGCCCCAGGACAGGGACTGGGGCCAACGTCCTGACTTTC. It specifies CASSPRTGTGANVLTF.

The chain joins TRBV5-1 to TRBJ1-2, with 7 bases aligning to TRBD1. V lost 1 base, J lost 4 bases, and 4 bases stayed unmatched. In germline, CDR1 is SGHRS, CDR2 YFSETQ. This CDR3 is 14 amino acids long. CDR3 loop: CASSLTGESYGYTF. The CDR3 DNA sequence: TGCGCCAGCAGCTTGACAGGGGAAAGCTATGGCTACACCTTC.

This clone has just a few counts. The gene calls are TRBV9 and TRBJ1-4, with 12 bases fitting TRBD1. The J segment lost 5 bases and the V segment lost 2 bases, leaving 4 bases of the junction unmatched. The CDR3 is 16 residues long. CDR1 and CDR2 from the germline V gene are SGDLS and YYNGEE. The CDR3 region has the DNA TGTGCCAGCAGCGTCGGGACAGGGGGCCGGAATGAAAAACTGTTTTTT. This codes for CASSVGTGGRNEKLFF. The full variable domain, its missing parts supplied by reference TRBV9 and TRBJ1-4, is DSGVTQTPKHLITATGQRVTLRCSPRSGDLSVYWYQQSLDQGLQFLIQYYNGEERAKGNILERFSAQQFPDLHSELNLSSLELGDSALYFCASSVGTGGRNEKLFFGSGTQLSVL.

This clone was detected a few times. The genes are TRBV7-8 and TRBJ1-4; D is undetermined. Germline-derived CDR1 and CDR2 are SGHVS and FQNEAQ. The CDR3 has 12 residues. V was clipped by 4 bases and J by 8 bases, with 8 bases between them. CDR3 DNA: TGTGCCAGCAGCTCTCAGCGGGAAAAACTGTTTTTT. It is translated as CASSSQREKLFF.

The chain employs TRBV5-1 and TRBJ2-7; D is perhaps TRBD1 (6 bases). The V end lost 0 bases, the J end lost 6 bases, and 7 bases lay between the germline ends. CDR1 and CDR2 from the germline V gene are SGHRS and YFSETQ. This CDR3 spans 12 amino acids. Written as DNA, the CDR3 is TGCGCCAGCAGCTTGGTAGGGGGCGAGCAGTACTTC. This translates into CASSLVGGEQYF.

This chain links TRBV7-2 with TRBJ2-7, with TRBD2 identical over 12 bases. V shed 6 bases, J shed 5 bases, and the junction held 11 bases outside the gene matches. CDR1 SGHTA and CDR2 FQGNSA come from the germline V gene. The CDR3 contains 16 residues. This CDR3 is CASRAVLAGGPDEQYF. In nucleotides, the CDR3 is TGTGCCAGCAGAGCCGTTCTAGCGGGGGGGCCCGACGAGCAGTACTTC.

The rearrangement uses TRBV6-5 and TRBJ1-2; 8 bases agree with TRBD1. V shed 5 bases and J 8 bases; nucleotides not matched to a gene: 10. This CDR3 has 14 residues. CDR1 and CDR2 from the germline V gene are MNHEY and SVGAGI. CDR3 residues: CASSPQGAFWGYTF. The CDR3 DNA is TGTGCCAGCAGTCCTCAGGGGGCGTTCTGGGGCTACACCTTC.

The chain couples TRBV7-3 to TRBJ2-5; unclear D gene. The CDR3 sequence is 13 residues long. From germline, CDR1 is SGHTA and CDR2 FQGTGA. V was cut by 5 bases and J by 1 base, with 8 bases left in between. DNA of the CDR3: TGTGCCAGCAGCCGCAACTCCCAAGAGACCCAGTACTTC. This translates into CASSRNSQETQYF.

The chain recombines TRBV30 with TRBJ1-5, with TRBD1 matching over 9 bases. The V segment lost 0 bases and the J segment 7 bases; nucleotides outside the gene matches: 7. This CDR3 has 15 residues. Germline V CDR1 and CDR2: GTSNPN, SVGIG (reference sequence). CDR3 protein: CAWSVGGTGQQPQHF. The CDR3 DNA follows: TGTGCCTGGAGTGTAGGCGGGACAGGGCAGCAGCCCCAGCATTTT.

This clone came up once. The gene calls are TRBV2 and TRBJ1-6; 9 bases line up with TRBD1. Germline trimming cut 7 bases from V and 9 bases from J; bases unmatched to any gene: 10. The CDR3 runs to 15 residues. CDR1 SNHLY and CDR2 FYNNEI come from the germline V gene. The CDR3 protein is CASTHPGQGTSPLHF. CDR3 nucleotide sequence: TGTGCCAGCACCCACCCGGGACAGGGCACTTCACCCCTCCACTTT.

The CDR3 DNA reads TGTGCCAGCAGTCCGACAGGGGGAGATGGCTACACCTTC. This translates into CASSPTGGDGYTF. The chain employs TRBV27 and TRBJ1-2; the match to TRBD1 covers 9 bases. The V gene's germline CDR1 is MNHEY and CDR2 SMNVEV (reference sequence). The CDR3 sequence is 13 residues long. J was trimmed by 6 bases and V by 5 bases; bases with no gene match: 4.

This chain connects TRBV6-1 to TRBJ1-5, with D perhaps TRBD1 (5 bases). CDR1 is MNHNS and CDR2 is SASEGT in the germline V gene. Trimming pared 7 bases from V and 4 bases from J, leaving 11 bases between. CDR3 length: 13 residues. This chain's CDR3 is CASTWTKNQPQHF. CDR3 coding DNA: TGTGCCAGCACCTGGACAAAAAATCAGCCCCAGCATTTT.

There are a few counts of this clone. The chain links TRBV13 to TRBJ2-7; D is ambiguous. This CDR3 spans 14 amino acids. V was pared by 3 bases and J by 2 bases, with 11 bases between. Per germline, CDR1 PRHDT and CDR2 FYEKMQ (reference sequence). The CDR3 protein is CASSFAGSTYEQYF. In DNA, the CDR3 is TGTGCCAGCAGCTTCGCAGGCAGTACCTACGAGCAGTACTTC.

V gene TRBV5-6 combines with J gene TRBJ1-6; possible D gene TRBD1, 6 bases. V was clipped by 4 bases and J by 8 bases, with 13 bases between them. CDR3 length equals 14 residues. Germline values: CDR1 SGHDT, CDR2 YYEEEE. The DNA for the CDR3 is TGTGCCAGCAGCAGGACAGAACTTTATTCACCCCTCCACTTT. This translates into CASSRTELYSPLHF.

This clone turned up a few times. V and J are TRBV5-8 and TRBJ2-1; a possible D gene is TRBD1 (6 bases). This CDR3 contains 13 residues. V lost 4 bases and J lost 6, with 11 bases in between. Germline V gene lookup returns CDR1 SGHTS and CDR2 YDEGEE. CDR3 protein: CASSIRGVNEQFF. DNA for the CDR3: TGTGCCAGCAGCATCAGGGGAGTCAATGAGCAGTTCTTC.

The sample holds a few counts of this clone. The CDR3 DNA reads TGTGCCAGCTCGCTGAACAGGGACACTGAAGCTTTCTTT. Translation: CASSLNRDTEAFF. V and J are TRBV18 and TRBJ1-1; tentatively, D is TRBD1 (6 bases). The CDR3 extends over 13 amino acids. CDR1 is KGHSH, CDR2 LQKENI, per germline. V gave up 6 bases and J gave up 3 bases, with 11 bases separating them.

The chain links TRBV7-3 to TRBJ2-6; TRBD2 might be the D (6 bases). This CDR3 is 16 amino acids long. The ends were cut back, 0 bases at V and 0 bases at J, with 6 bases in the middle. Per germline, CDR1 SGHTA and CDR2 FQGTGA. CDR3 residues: CASSLTRGSGANVLTF. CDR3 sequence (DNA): TGTGCCAGCAGCTTAACGCGGGGCTCTGGGGCCAACGTCCTGACTTTC.

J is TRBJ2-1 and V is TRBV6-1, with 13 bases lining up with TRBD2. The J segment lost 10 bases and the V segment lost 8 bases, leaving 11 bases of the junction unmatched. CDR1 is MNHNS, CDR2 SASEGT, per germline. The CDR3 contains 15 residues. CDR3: CASRLAGGYLGEQFF. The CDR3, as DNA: TGTGCCAGCCGACTAGCGGGAGGTTATCTAGGGGAGCAGTTCTTC.

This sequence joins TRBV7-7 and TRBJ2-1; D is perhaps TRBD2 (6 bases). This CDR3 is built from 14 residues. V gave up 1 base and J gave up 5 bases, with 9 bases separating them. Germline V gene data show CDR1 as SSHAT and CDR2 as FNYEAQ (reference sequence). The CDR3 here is CASSLGQRDNEQFF. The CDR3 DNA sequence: TGTGCCAGCAGCTTAGGGCAGCGGGACAATGAGCAGTTCTTC.

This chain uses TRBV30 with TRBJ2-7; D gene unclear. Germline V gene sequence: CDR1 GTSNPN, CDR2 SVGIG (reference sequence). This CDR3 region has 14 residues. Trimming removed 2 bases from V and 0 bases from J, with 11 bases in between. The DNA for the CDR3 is TGTGCCTGGAGTTACTATGAATTCTCCTACGAGCAGTACTTC. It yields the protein CAWSYYEFSYEQYF.

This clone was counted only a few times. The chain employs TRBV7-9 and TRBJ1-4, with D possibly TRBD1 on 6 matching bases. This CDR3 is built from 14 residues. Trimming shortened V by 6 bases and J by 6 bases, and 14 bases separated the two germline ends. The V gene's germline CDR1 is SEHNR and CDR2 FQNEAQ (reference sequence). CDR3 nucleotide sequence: TGTGCCAGCAGTGCCGGGGCAGGGGATGAAAAACTGTTTTTT. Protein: CASSAGAGDEKLFF.

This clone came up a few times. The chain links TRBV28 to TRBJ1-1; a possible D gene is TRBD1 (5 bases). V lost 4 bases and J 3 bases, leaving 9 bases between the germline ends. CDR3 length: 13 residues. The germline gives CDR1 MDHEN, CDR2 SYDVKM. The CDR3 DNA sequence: TGTGCCAGCAGTTACGGGGGGGACACTGAAGCTTTCTTT. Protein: CASSYGGDTEAFF.

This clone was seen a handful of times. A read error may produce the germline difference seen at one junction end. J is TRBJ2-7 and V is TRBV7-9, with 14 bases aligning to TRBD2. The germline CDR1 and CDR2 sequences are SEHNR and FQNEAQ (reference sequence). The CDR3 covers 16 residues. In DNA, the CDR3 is TGTTCCAGCAGCTTAGCGCCGGGACTAGCGGGAGACGAGCAGTACTTC. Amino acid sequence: CSSSLAPGLAGDEQYF.

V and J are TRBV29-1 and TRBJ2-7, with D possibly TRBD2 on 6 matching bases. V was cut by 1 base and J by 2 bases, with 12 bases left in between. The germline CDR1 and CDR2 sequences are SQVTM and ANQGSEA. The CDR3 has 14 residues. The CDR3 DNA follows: TGCAGCGTTGAAGGGGGGGAAGTTCCCTACGAGCAGTACTTC. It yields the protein CSVEGGEVPYEQYF.